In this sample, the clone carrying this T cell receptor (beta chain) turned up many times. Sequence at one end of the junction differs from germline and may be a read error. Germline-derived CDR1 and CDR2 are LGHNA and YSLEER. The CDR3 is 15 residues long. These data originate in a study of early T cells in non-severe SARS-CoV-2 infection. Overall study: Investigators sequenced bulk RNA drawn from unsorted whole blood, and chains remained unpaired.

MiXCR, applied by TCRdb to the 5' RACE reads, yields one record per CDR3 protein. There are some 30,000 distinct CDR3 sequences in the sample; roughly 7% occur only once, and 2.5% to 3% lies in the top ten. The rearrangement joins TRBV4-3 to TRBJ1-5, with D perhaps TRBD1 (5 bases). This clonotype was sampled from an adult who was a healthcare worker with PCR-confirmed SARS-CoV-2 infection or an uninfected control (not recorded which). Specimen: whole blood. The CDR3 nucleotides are TGCACCAGCAGCCAAGATGGGGCGGGCAATCAGCCCCAGCATTTT. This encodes CTSSQDGAGNQPQHF.